This TCR beta chain is from a study of blood T cells in healthy people across ages. Germline V gene data show CDR1 as MNHNS and CDR2 as SASEGT. Deletions cut 8 bases from V and 0 bases from J, with 16 bases between. This CDR3 spans 15 amino acids. Then a second PCR, running about 6 to 12 cycles, was carried out with a sample-barcoded 5' primer and a J-beta primer mix. Unique molecular identifiers of 12 random nucleotides labeled each cDNA. Every sample returned 2.5 million or more CDR3-containing paired-end reads. One entry per CDR3 protein results from TCRdb running MiXCR on the 5' RACE reads. The sample holds about 1.1 million distinct CDR3 sequences; 30% to 40% are singletons and the top ten take 13%. PBMCs, at least 7 million per sample, were isolated.

The chain links TRBV6-1 to TRBJ1-1; D call uncertain. The sample comprised blood. This TCR was recovered from a man younger than 35 in good health. The CDR3 protein is CASRPESTVNTEAFF. Written as DNA, the CDR3 is TGTGCCAGCCGCCCGGAATCAACCGTGAACACTGAAGCTTTCTTT.